The 14 T cell receptor beta chains in this list originate from one sample, sequenced in a study of T-cell memory formation after mild COVID-19. TCRdb re-called the 5' RACE reads with MiXCR, one entry per CDR3 protein. The sample holds roughly 340,000 distinct CDR3 sequences; more than 15% are singletons and the top ten take 20% to 25%. The source material was PBMCs or a T cell subset sorted from them (not recorded which). These TCRs come from a young man who had mild COVID-19 (a few samples of this study predate the infection). Cell type and time point are not known.

This chain uses TRBV4-3 with TRBJ2-7, with a tentative D call TRBD2 (6 bases). Germline CDR1 is LGHNA and CDR2 is YSLEER. The ends were cut back, 3 bases at V and 6 bases at J, with 9 bases in the middle. CDR3 length: 12 residues. The CDR3 DNA follows: TGCGCCAGCAGCCACACCGGGAGCGAGCAGTACTTC. It yields the protein CASSHTGSEQYF.

V usage is TRBV20-1 and J usage is TRBJ2-1; D not resolved. Germline values: CDR1 DFQATT, CDR2 SNEGSKA (reference sequence). The CDR3 is 11 amino acids. V lost 4 bases to trimming and J lost 12 bases, with 13 bases between them. The CDR3 loop is CSATGSSWQFF. The CDR3 bases are TGCAGTGCTACCGGATCTAGTTGGCAGTTCTTC.

This clonotype has only a few counts. This chain uses TRBV6-2 or TRBV6-3 with TRBJ1-2; a possible D gene is TRBD1 (6 bases). The CDR3 length is 11 residues. V was clipped by 6 bases and J by 12 bases, with 14 bases between them. Germline-derived CDR1 and CDR2 are MNHEY and SVGEGT. CDR3 DNA: TGTGCCAGCAGCCGACCGGGACATAACACCTTC. Residues: CASSRPGHNTF.

This clonotype was counted at least ten times. The gene calls are TRBV10-3 and TRBJ2-7, with D maybe TRBD1 (5 bases). V lost 2 bases and J lost 2, with 7 bases in between. CDR1 is ENHRY, CDR2 SYGVKD, per germline. The CDR3 loop spans 13 amino acids. The CDR3 is CAISEVRAYEQYF. The CDR3 region has the DNA TGTGCCATCAGTGAGGTCAGGGCCTACGAGCAGTACTTC.

This clonotype has just a few counts. V and J are TRBV20-1 and TRBJ2-1, with D unresolved. The CDR3 runs to 16 residues. The V end was cut by 0 bases, the J end by 6 bases, with 18 bases between. Germline V gene data show CDR1 as DFQATT and CDR2 as SNEGSKA (reference sequence). As DNA, the CDR3 is TGCAGTGCTAGAGATCAAGGCGGTAATGGCCCCAATGAGCAGTTCTTC. Translation gives CSARDQGGNGPNEQFF.

V gene TRBV7-3 combines with J gene TRBJ1-3; no definite D call. V shed 5 bases and J shed 3 bases, with 8 bases lying between them. The CDR3 length is 13 residues. Germline CDR1 is SGHTA and CDR2 is FQGTGA. The CDR3 reads CASSPIGGNTIYF. The CDR3 region has the DNA TGTGCCAGCAGCCCTATAGGTGGAAACACCATATATTTT.

This clonotype showed up just a few times. The chain couples TRBV24-1 to TRBJ1-5; D not resolved. Germline CDR1 KGHDR, CDR2 SFDVKD. V shed 2 bases and J shed 5 bases, with 9 bases lying between them. The CDR3 runs 14 residues. In DNA form, the CDR3 reads TGTGCCACCAGTGATTATCGGACCGATCAGCCCCAGCATTTT. It yields the protein CATSDYRTDQPQHF.

The chain joins TRBV5-1 to TRBJ2-7; 9 bases map to TRBD2. With 0 bases clipped from V and 5 bases from J, the junction kept 6 bases outside the gene matches. The CDR3 has 15 residues. In germline, CDR1 is SGHRS, CDR2 YFSETQ. CDR3: CASSLGSQRGDEQYV. The CDR3 nucleotides read TGCGCCAGCAGCTTGGGTAGTCAGCGGGGGGACGAGCAGTACGTC.

This chain links TRBV7-2 with TRBJ2-5; the D gene is possibly TRBD2 (5 bases). CDR3 length: 14 residues. CDR1 and CDR2 (germline): SGHTA, FQGNSA. With 5 bases removed from V and 5 bases from J, the gap between germline ends came to 15 bases. In DNA form, the CDR3 reads TGTGCCAGCAGCCGCAGTCCGGGGTGGGAGACCCAGTACTTC. Its protein is CASSRSPGWETQYF.

V is TRBV9 and J is TRBJ2-7; D may be TRBD2 (6 bases). Trimming removed 0 bases at V and 5 bases at J, with 18 bases between. The CDR3 is 16 amino acids. Looked up from germline, CDR1 is SGDLS and CDR2 is YYNGEE. The CDR3 region has the DNA TGTGCCAGCAGCGTAGCTGGCGGGACTCCACAGGACGAGCAGTACTTC. Protein: CASSVAGGTPQDEQYF.

This clonotype was seen repeatedly, ten times or more. The chain employs TRBV20-1 and TRBJ1-4; 11 positions agree with TRBD1. Per the germline V gene, CDR1 is DFQATT and CDR2 is SNEGSKA (reference sequence). The CDR3 has 13 residues. V lost 6 bases to trimming and J lost 7 bases; unmatched junction nucleotides: 4. The CDR3 loop reads CSAPGTGGEKLFF. The CDR3 region has the DNA TGCAGTGCCCCCGGGACAGGGGGTGAAAAACTGTTTTTT.

The rearrangement joins TRBV5-1 to TRBJ1-5; possible D gene TRBD1, 5 bases. Looked up from germline, CDR1 is SGHRS and CDR2 is YFSETQ. This CDR3 region has 15 residues. Trimming left V 4 bases short and J 4 bases short, with 15 bases between. CDR3 coding DNA: TGCGCCAGCAGCCCCGGAGTGAGGGGAAATCAGCCCCAGCATTTT. Translation gives CASSPGVRGNQPQHF.

This sequence joins TRBV9 and TRBJ2-5; D may correspond to TRBD1 or TRBD2 (5 bases each). Trimming stripped 4 bases from V and 4 bases from J, with 17 bases between. The CDR3 is made up of 15 amino acids. Germline loops: CDR1 SGDLS, CDR2 YYNGEE. The CDR3 nucleotides read TGTGCCAGCAGCCCAGACGGGCAGGGACGAGAGACCCAGTACTTC. Its translation is CASSPDGQGRETQYF.

This clonotype has a handful of counts. V and J are TRBV12-3 or TRBV12-4 and TRBJ2-5; TRBD1 agrees at 9 bases. The CDR3 has 15 residues. Germline trimming cut 4 bases from V and 2 bases from J; bases unmatched to any gene: 5. The CDR3 region is CASSSRQGGQETQYF. CDR3 DNA sequence: TGTGCCAGCAGTTCCCGACAGGGGGGGCAAGAGACCCAGTACTTC.